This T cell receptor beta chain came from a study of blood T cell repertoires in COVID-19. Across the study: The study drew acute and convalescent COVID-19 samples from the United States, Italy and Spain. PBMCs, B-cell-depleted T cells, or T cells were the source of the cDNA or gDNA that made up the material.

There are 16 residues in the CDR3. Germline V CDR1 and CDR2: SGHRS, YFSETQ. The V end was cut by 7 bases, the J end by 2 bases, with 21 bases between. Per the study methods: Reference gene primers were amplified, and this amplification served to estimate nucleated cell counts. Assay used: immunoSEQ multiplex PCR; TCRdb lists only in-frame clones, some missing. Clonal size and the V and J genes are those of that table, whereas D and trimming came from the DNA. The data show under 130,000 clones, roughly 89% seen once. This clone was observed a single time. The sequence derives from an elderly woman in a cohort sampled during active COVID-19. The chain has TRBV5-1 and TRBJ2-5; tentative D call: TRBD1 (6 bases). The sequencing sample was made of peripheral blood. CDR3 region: CASSRGEQSGQETQYF. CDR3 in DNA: TGCGCCAGCTCCAGGGGAGAGCAATCGGGGCAAGAGACCCAGTACTTC. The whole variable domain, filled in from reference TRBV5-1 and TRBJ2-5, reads KAGVTQTPRYLIKTRGQQVTLSCSPISGHRSVSWYQQTPGQGLQFLFEYFSETQRNKGNFPGRFSGRQFSNSRSEMNVSTLELGDSALYLCASSRGEQSGQETQYFGPGTRLLVL.